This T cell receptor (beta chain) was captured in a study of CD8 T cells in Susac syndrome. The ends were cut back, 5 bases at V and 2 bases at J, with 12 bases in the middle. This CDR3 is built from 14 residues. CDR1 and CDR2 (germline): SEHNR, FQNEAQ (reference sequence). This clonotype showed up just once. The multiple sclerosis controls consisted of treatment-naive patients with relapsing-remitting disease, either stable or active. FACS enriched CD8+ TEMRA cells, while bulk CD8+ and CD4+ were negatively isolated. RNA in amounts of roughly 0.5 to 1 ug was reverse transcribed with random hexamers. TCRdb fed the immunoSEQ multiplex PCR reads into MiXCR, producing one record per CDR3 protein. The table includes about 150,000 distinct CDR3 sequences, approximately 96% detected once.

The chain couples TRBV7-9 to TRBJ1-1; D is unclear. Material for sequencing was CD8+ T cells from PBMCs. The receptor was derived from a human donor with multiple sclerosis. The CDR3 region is CASSGKEENTEAFF. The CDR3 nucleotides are TGTGCCAGCAGCGGTAAGGAGGAAAACACTGAAGCTTTCTTT.